This T cell receptor (beta chain) emerged from a study of T-cell reconstitution after alpha-beta-depleted transplantation in children. This clonotype appeared a single time. Preparing the TCRbeta library involved the use of unique molecular identifiers. From the PCR reads, TCRdb called clonotypes with MiXCR, one entry per CDR3 protein. The sample shows hundreds of thousands of distinct CDR3 sequences, 16% of them seen only once. The sample was PBMCs from the stem cell graft donor, taken from the stem cell graft. This clonotype was obtained from a human donor who donated a stem cell graft to a child with acute myeloid leukemia.

The CDR3 DNA reads TGTGCCAGTAGTTTCAGGACAGGGAGGGGTGAGCAGTTCTTC. It specifies CASSFRTGRGEQFF. The chain is built from TRBV19 and TRBJ2-1; a possible D gene is TRBD1 (8 bases). CDR3 length: 14 amino acids. Germline V gives CDR1 LNHDA, CDR2 SQIVND (reference sequence). V lost 5 bases and J 9 bases, leaving 17 bases between the germline ends.